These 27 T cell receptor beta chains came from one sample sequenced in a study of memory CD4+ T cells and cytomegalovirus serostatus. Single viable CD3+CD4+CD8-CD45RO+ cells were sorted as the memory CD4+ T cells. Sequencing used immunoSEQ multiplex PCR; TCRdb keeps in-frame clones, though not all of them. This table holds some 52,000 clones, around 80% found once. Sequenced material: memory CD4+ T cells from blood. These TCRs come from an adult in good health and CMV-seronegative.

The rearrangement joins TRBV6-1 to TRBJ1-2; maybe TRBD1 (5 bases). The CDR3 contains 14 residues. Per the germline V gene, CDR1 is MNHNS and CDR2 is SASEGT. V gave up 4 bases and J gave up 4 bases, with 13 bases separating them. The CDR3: CASSAGIIGYGYTF. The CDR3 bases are TGTGCCAGCAGTGCAGGGATTATAGGCTATGGCTACACCTTC.

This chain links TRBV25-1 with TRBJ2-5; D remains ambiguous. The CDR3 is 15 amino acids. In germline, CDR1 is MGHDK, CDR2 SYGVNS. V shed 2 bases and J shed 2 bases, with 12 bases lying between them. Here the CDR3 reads CASSEPRKGQETQYF. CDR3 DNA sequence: TGTGCCAGCAGTGAACCGAGGAAGGGACAAGAGACCCAGTACTTC.

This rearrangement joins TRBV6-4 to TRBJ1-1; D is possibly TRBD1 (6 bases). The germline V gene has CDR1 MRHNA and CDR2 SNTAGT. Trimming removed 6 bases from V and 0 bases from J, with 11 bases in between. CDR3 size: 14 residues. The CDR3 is CASRVDRMNTEAFF. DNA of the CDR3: TGTGCCAGCAGAGTTGACAGGATGAACACTGAAGCTTTCTTT.

CDR3 nucleotides: TGTGCCAGCGCCCAGGGTTTTAACCCCGGACAGGGGGCGCCTGGCTACACCTTC. Translated, it gives CASAQGFNPGQGAPGYTF. The chain has TRBV7-2 and TRBJ1-2; 11 bases align to TRBD1. The CDR3 runs 18 residues. V lost 8 bases to trimming and J lost 7 bases; unmatched junction nucleotides: 21. Germline V lookup: CDR1 SGHTA, CDR2 FQGNSA.

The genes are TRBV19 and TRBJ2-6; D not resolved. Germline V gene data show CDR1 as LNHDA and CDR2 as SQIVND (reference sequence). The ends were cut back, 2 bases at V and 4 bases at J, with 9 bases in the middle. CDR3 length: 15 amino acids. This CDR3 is CASSIKLSGANVLTF. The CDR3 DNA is TGTGCCAGTAGTATAAAGCTCTCGGGGGCCAACGTCCTGACTTTC.

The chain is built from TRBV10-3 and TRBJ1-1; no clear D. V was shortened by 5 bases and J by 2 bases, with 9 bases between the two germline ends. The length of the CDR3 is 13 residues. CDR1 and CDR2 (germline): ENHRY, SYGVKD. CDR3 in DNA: TGTGCCATCAGTACTACAGCTAACACTGAAGCTTTCTTT. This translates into CAISTTANTEAFF.

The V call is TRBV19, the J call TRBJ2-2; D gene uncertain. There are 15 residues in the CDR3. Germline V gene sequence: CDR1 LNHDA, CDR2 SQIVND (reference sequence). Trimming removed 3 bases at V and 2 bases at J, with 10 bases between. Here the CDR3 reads CASSMGILNTGELFF. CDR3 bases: TGTGCCAGTAGTATGGGGATTCTTAACACCGGGGAGCTGTTTTTT. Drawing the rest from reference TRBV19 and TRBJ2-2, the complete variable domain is DGGITQSPKYLFRKEGQNVTLSCEQNLNHDAMYWYRQDPGQGLRLIYYSQIVNDFQKGDIAEGYSVSREKKESFPLTVTSAQKNPTAFYLCASSMGILNTGELFFGEGSRLTVL.

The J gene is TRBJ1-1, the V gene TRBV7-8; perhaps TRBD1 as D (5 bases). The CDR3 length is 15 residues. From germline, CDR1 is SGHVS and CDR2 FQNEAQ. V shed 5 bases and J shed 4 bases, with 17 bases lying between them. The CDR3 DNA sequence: TGTGCCAGCAGCCCCGGGGCAGGGAGGCTCACTGAAGCTTTCTTT. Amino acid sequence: CASSPGAGRLTEAFF.

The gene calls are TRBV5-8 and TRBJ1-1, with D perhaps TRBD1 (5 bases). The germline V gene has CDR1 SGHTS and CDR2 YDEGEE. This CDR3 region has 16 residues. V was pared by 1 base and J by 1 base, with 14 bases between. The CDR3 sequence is CASSLNRIGTNTEAFF. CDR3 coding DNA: TGTGCCAGCAGCTTGAATCGCATAGGGACGAACACTGAAGCTTTCTTT.

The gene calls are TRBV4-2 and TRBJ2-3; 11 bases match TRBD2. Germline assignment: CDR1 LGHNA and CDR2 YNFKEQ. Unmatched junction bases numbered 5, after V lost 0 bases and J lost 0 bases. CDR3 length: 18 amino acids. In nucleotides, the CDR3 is TGTGCCAGCAGCCAAGAGATGCCTAGCGGGGGGAGCACAGATACGCAGTATTTT. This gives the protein CASSQEMPSGGSTDTQYF.

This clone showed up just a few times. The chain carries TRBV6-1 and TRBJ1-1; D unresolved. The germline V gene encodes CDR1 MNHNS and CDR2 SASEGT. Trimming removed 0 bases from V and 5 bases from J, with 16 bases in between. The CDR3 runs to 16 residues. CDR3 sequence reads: CASSEALTAPQTEAFF. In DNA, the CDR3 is TGTGCCAGCAGTGAAGCGCTCACAGCACCCCAGACTGAAGCTTTCTTT.

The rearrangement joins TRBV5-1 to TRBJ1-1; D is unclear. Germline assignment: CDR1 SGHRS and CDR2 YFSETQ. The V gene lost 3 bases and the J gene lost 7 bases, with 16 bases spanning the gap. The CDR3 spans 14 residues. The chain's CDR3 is CASSSPGGSGEAFF. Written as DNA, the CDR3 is TGCGCCAGCAGCTCGCCGGGAGGAAGCGGTGAAGCTTTCTTT.

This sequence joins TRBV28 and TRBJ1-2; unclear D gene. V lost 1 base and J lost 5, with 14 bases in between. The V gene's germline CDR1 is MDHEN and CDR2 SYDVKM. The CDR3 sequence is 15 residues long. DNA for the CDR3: TGTGCCAGCAGTTTATTAGTACCGGATCCTTATGGCTACACCTTC. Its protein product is CASSLLVPDPYGYTF.

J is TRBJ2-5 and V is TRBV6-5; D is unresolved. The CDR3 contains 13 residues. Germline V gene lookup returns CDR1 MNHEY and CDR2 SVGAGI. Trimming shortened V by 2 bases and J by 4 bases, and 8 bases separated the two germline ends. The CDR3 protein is CASSYRRTETQYF. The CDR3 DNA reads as TGTGCCAGCAGTTACCGCAGGACAGAGACCCAGTACTTC.

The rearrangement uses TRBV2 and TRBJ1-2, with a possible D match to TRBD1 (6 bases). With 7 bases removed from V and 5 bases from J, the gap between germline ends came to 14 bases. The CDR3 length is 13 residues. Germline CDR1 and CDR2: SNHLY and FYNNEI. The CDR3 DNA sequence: TGTGCCAGCAAGAAAGACAGGTCGTATGGCTACACCTTC. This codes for CASKKDRSYGYTF.

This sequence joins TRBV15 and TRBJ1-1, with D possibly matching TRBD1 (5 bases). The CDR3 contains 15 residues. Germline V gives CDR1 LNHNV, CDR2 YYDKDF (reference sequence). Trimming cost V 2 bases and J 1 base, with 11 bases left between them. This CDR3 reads CATSRPGGSNTEAFF. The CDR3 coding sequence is TGTGCCACCAGCAGACCGGGGGGATCGAACACTGAAGCTTTCTTT.

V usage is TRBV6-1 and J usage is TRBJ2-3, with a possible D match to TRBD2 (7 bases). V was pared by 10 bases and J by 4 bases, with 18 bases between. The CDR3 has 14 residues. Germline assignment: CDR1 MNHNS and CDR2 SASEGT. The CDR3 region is CATLRRGGSDTQYF. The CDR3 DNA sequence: TGTGCCACCCTAAGGAGGGGGGGATCAGATACGCAGTATTTT.

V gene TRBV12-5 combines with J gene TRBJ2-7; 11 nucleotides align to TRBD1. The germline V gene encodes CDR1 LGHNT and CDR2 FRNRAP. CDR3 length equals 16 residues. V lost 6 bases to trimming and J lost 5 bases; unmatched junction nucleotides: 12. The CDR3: CASGPYGTGGRDEQYF. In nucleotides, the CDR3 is TGTGCTAGTGGCCCCTACGGGACAGGGGGTAGGGACGAGCAGTACTTC.

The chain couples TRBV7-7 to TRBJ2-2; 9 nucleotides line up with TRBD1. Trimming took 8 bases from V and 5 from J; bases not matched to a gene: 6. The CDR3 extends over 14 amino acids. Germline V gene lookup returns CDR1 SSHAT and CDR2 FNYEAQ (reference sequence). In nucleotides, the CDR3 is TGTGCCAGCTCGATGACAGGGGGTACCGGGGAGCTGTTTTTT. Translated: CASSMTGGTGELFF.

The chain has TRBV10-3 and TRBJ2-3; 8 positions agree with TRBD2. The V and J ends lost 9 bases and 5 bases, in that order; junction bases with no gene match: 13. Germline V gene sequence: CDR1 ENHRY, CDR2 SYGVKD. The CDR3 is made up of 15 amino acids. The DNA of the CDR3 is TGTGCCATGGCACGGGGTAGCGGGGTTGGAGATACGCAGTATTTT. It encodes CAMARGSGVGDTQYF.

The CDR3 loop is CASSWGGGLGDGYTF. The CDR3 nucleotides are TGCGCCAGCAGCTGGGGAGGGGGCCTGGGAGATGGCTACACCTTC. The V and J genes are TRBV5-1 and TRBJ1-2, with TRBD1 matching over 7 bases. The CDR3 length is 15 residues. The junction had 11 bases not matched to a gene; V was cut back by 3 bases and J by 6 bases. Per germline, CDR1 SGHRS and CDR2 YFSETQ.

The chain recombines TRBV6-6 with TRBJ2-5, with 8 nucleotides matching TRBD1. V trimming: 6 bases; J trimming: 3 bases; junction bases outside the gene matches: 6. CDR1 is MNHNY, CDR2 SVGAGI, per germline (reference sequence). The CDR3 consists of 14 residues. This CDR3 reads CASSNPQGEETQYF. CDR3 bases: TGTGCCAGCAGCAACCCACAGGGGGAAGAGACCCAGTACTTC.

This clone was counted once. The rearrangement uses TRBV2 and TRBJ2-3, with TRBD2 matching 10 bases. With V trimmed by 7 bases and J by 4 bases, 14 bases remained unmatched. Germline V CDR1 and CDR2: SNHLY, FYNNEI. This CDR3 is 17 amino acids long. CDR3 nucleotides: TGTGCCAGCACCCCCCGACCAGCGGGGGGGCGTCCAGATACGCAGTATTTT. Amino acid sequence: CASTPRPAGGRPDTQYF.

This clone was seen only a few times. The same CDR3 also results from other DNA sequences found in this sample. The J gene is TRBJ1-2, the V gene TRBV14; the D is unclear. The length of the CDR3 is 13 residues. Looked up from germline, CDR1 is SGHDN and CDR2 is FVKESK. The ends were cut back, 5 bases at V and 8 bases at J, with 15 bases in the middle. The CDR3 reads CASSVQSNRGYTF. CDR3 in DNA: TGTGCCAGCAGCGTACAGTCGAATCGGGGCTACACCTTC.

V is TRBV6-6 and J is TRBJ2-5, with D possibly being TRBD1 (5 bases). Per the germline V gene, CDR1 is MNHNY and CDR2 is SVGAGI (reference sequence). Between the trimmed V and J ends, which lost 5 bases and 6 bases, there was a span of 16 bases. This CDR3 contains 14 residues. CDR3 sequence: CASSETQGGQTQYF. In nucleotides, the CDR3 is TGTGCCAGCAGTGAGACCCAGGGTGGGCAGACCCAGTACTTC.

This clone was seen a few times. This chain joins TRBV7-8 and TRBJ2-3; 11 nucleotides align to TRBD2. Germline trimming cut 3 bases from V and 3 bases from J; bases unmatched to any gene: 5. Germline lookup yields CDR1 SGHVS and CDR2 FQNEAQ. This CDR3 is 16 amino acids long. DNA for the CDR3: TGTGCCAGCAGCTTTTCCCTAGCGGGGGGAACAGATACGCAGTATTTT. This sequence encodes CASSFSLAGGTDTQYF.

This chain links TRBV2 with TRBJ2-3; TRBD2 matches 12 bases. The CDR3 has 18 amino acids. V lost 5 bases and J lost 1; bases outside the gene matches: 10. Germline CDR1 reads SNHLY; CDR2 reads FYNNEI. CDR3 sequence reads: CASSFGLAGSFGTDTQYF. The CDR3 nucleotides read TGTGCCAGCAGTTTCGGACTAGCGGGGTCCTTCGGCACAGATACGCAGTATTTT.